This TCR beta chain derives from a study of blood T cell repertoires in COVID-19. On the study more broadly: Collection of acute and convalescent COVID-19 samples took place in the United States, Italy and Spain. PBMCs, B-cell-depleted T cells, or T cells were the source of the cDNA or gDNA that made up the material.

The V end lost 5 bases, the J end lost 3 bases, and 13 bases lay between the germline ends. CDR1 and CDR2 (germline): SGHAT, FQNNGV. The CDR3 totals 14 residues. In the study's own analysis: The authors estimated nucleated cell counts from reference gene primer amplification. Libraries were prepared by immunoSEQ multiplex PCR; TCRdb keeps only in-frame clonotypes and omits some of them. For V, J and clone size, that table is used; D and trimming come from the DNA. The top ten clones hold around 8% of a sample with around 150,000 clones, more than 75% of them seen once. Seattle patients were enrolled during active infection and followed longitudinally.

The chain has TRBV11-2 and TRBJ1-2, with D possibly being TRBD1 (6 bases). Sequencing input: peripheral blood. This clonotype was sampled from a woman in her sixties or seventies with COVID-19, enrolled during active disease. CDR3 sequence: CASSPRGGDYGYTF. Written as DNA, the CDR3 is TGTGCCAGCAGCCCGAGGGGGGGGGACTATGGCTACACCTTC.